This is a list of T cell receptor beta chains from one sample in a study of blood T cell repertoires in COVID-19. Sequencing used immunoSEQ multiplex PCR; TCRdb keeps in-frame clones, though not all of them. The repertoire has hundreds of thousands of clones, 80% to 90% of them found once; the top ten carry approximately 10%. Sequencing input: peripheral blood. The source of these receptors is a woman in her seventies with COVID-19, enrolled during active disease. Each CDR3 is given with its conserved first and last residue. Fields, in order: clone size, J gene, D gene, V gene, CDR3 length, CDR3 DNA, CDR3 protein. The D gene is left open where the match is weak. Clone size is shown for a subset of rows, as once, few, many or a class of expanded clone.

NA,TRBJ2-7,TRBD1,TRBV19,16,TGTGCCAGTAGTACTCGGGACAGGGGTCGCTCCTACGAGCAGTACTTC,CASSTRDRGRSYEQYF
few,TRBJ1-6,NA,TRBV29-1,13,TGCAGCGTTGCCGCCAGGGTGAATTCACCCCTCCACTTT,CSVAARVNSPLHF
few,TRBJ1-2,TRBD1,TRBV5-5,16,TGTGCCAGCAGTTCGAAACAGGGGGCTTCCTCAATTGGCTACACCTTC,CASSSKQGASSIGYTF
NA,TRBJ2-3,NA,TRBV6-5,13,TGTGCCAGCACAGGGGCAAACACAGATACGCAGTATTTT,CASTGANTDTQYF
NA,TRBJ1-6,NA,TRBV19,15,TGTGCCAGTGGATTTACGACAGTCAATAATTCACCCCTCCACTTT,CASGFTTVNNSPLHF
NA,TRBJ2-2,TRBD1,TRBV14,15,TGTGCCAGCAGCCGGGGGACAGGGAGAACCGGGGAGCTGTTTTTT,CASSRGTGRTGELFF
once,TRBJ2-7,NA,TRBV7-2,15,TGTGCCAGCAGCTTATTTAGCGGAAACTCCTACGAGCAGTACTTC,CASSLFSGNSYEQYF
NA,TRBJ2-7,NA,TRBV7-3,15,TGTGCCAGCAGCTTAGCCCCCCAAACGAGCCACGAGCAGTACTTC,CASSLAPQTSHEQYF
NA,TRBJ1-2,NA,TRBV28,14,TGTGCCAGCAGTTTGGCAGGGAGGGACTATGGCTACACCTTC,CASSLAGRDYGYTF
NA,TRBJ1-1,NA,TRBV11-2,14,TGTGCCAGCAGCTTAATAGGGGAGGGGACTGAAGCTTTCTTT,CASSLIGEGTEAFF
once,TRBJ1-2,TRBD1,TRBV6-2/TRBV6-3,14,TGTGCCAGCAGTGTACCAGGGGGCGCCTATGGCTACACCTTC,CASSVPGGAYGYTF
NA,TRBJ1-2,NA,TRBV4-2,13,TGTGCCAGCAGTCTGGAAGGGGGCTATGGCTACACCTTC,CASSLEGGYGYTF
once,TRBJ1-1,TRBD1,TRBV14,14,TGTGCCAGCAGCCGAGACAGGGGGCTTACTGAAGCTTTCTTT,CASSRDRGLTEAFF
NA,TRBJ2-5,TRBD1,TRBV11-2,13,TGTGCCAGCAGCTTTACAGGGGAGGAGACCCAGTACTTC,CASSFTGEETQYF
NA,TRBJ2-5,TRBD1,TRBV9,15,TGTGCCAGCAGCGAGAGCGACAGGGGACAAGAGACCCAGTACTTC,CASSESDRGQETQYF
NA,TRBJ1-1,TRBD1,TRBV7-3,13,TGTGCCAGCAGCCCCCAGACAGGGACTGAAGCTTTCTTT,CASSPQTGTEAFF
NA,TRBJ1-2,TRBD1,TRBV12-3/TRBV12-4,13,TGTGCCAGCAGCCAAGGACAGGTTTATGGCTACACCTTC,CASSQGQVYGYTF
NA,TRBJ1-1,NA,TRBV18,14,TGTGCCAGCTCACCACGTCGCGTGAACACTGAAGCTTTCTTT,CASSPRRVNTEAFF
NA,TRBJ1-1,TRBD1,TRBV3-1/TRBV3-2,14,TGTGCCAGCAGCCAGGGGCAGGGGGGCACTGAAGCTTTCTTT,CASSQGQGGTEAFF
NA,TRBJ2-7,TRBD1,TRBV6-5,14,TGTGCCAGCAGTTACACAGGGGTCGGACACGAGCAGTACTTC,CASSYTGVGHEQYF
NA,TRBJ2-3,NA,TRBV5-1,15,TGCGCCAGCAGCTTGGAAGGGGGAGGCACAGATACGCAGTATTTT,CASSLEGGGTDTQYF
NA,TRBJ1-2,NA,TRBV6-6,14,TGTGCCAGCAGTCCTCACGAGGCCAACTATGGCTACACCTTC,CASSPHEANYGYTF
NA,TRBJ2-3,NA,TRBV3-1/TRBV3-2,12,TGTGCCAGCAGCCAAGCTCCAGATACGCAGTATTTT,CASSQAPDTQYF
NA,TRBJ2-2,TRBD2,TRBV7-3,14,TGTGCCAGCAGCTTACTAGCGGGAGCCGGGGAGCTGTTTTTT,CASSLLAGAGELFF
NA,TRBJ2-3,TRBD2,TRBV27,19,TGTGCCAGCAATAGTCTTCCCGGGACTAGCGGTGTCCCCACAGATACGCAGTATTTT,CASNSLPGTSGVPTDTQYF
NA,TRBJ2-1,TRBD2,TRBV30,15,TGTGCCTGGAGTCAAACGGGACTAGCGGGTTTTGAGCAGTTCTTC,CAWSQTGLAGFEQFF
NA,TRBJ1-4,TRBD1,TRBV6-5,15,TGTGCCAGCAGTTGGGGACAGGCCAACAATGAAAAACTGTTTTTT,CASSWGQANNEKLFF
NA,TRBJ2-7,TRBD2,TRBV27,16,TGTGCCAGCAGTCACCTCTTTAGCGGGACGAAGGGCGAGCAGTACTTC,CASSHLFSGTKGEQYF
once,TRBJ1-6,TRBD1,TRBV7-3,15,TGTGCCAGCAGCTTAACCGGGACAGATAATTCACCCCTCCACTTT,CASSLTGTDNSPLHF
NA,TRBJ1-2,NA,TRBV20-1,14,TGCAGTGCTAGTAGGGGGATTGATAACTATGGCTACACCTTC,CSASRGIDNYGYTF
NA,TRBJ2-7,TRBD1,TRBV27,14,TGTGCCAGCAGTCCACAGGGGATATCCTACGAGCAGTACTTC,CASSPQGISYEQYF
NA,TRBJ2-5,TRBD2,TRBV7-2,16,TGTGCCAGCAGCCCGAGACTAGCGGGGTACCAAGAGACCCAGTACTTC,CASSPRLAGYQETQYF
NA,TRBJ2-7,TRBD2,TRBV19,16,TGTGCCAGTAGCCCTAGCGGTAGGGTGAGCTCCTACGAGCAGTACTTC,CASSPSGRVSSYEQYF
NA,TRBJ1-1,TRBD1,TRBV2,15,TGTGCCAGCAGTGAAGTAAGCGGGCAGGGGGTCGGGGCTTTCTTT,CASSEVSGQGVGAFF
NA,TRBJ2-5,NA,TRBV30,12,TGTGCCTGGAGTGGAAACGAGGAGACCCAGTACTTC,CAWSGNEETQYF
NA,TRBJ1-2,NA,TRBV6-5,12,TGTGCCAGCAATTCACAGGGTTTTGGCTACACCTTC,CASNSQGFGYTF
once,TRBJ1-5,TRBD1,TRBV19,16,TGTGCCAGTAGTATAGAGGGACAGCCCTTAAATCAGCCCCAGCATTTT,CASSIEGQPLNQPQHF
NA,TRBJ1-2,NA,TRBV28,15,TGTGCCAGCACAGCACAGGGATCACCCCGATATGGCTACACCTTC,CASTAQGSPRYGYTF
NA,TRBJ2-2,NA,TRBV5-1,15,TGCGCCAGCAGGCGACAGACAGTGGACACCGGGGAGCTGTTTTTT,CASRRQTVDTGELFF
NA,TRBJ2-1,NA,TRBV6-5,13,TGTGCCACCAAACAGGGGGGGTGGAATGAGCAGTTCTTC,CATKQGGWNEQFF
NA,TRBJ2-5,TRBD2,TRBV27,15,TGTGCCAGCAGTCAGTCGGGACTAGCGGAAGAGACCCAGTACTTC,CASSQSGLAEETQYF
NA,TRBJ2-1,TRBD1,TRBV14,13,TGTGCCAGCCGACAGGGGCGAAAGAATGAGCAGTTCTTC,CASRQGRKNEQFF
NA,TRBJ1-2,TRBD1,TRBV10-3,15,TGTGCCATCACTCATGACAGGGGGCGCAGCTATGGCTACACCTTC,CAITHDRGRSYGYTF
NA,TRBJ2-7,NA,TRBV7-9,16,TGTGCCAGCAGCTTAGCGCGGGGGACAACATCCTACGAGCAGTACTTC,CASSLARGTTSYEQYF
NA,TRBJ1-2,NA,TRBV18,13,TGTGCCAGCTCACCCGGGACTAACTATGGCTACACCTTC,CASSPGTNYGYTF
NA,TRBJ2-1,NA,TRBV18,14,TGTGCCAGCCCTTACCGGGACTTCTACAATGAGCAGTTCTTC,CASPYRDFYNEQFF
NA,TRBJ2-7,TRBD2,TRBV19,16,TGTGCCAGTAGTATTTCTAGCGGGAGTGTCGCCTACGAGCAGTACTTC,CASSISSGSVAYEQYF
NA,TRBJ2-1,NA,TRBV11-3,14,TGTGCCAGCAGCCCGACTAGGGGAAACAATGAGCAGTTCTTC,CASSPTRGNNEQFF
NA,TRBJ2-7,NA,TRBV28,13,TGTGCCAGCAGTCCGGGTGTCGGGGGCGAGCAGTACTTC,CASSPGVGGEQYF
NA,TRBJ1-1,TRBD1,TRBV28,14,TGTGCCAGCAGTCCCGGGACAGTGAACACTGAAGCTTTCTTT,CASSPGTVNTEAFF
NA,TRBJ1-6,TRBD1,TRBV27,14,TGTGCCAGCTCCCTCGACAGGGGGAATTCACCCCTCCACTTT,CASSLDRGNSPLHF
once,TRBJ1-1,NA,TRBV9,12,TGTGCCAGCAGCCCCCCAGGCACTGAAGCTTTCTTT,CASSPPGTEAFF
NA,TRBJ2-6,NA,TRBV21-1,19,TGTGCCAGCAGCCTAAGGGTGCGGGGGCTACTGGTTGGGGCCAACGTCCTGACTTTC,CASSLRVRGLLVGANVLTF
NA,TRBJ2-3,NA,TRBV7-2,14,TGTGCCAGCAGCAACGGCCGGCGGCCAGATACGCAGTATTTT,CASSNGRRPDTQYF
NA,TRBJ1-1,NA,TRBV7-9,14,TGTGCCAGCAGCAACAGGGTAGCGAACACTGAAGCTTTCTTT,CASSNRVANTEAFF
NA,TRBJ2-5,NA,TRBV7-9,15,TGTGCCAGCAGCCAGTCCAGGGTATTGTCGGAGACCCAGTACTTC,CASSQSRVLSETQYF
NA,TRBJ2-5,NA,TRBV3-1/TRBV3-2,16,TGTGCCAGCAGCCAGCCAATCGGGCAGGGGGGAGAGACCCAGTACTTC,CASSQPIGQGGETQYF
NA,TRBJ1-2,TRBD1,TRBV28,15,TGTGCCAGCAGGATTTCCGGGACAGGGGAAAAAGGCTACACCTTC,CASRISGTGEKGYTF
NA,TRBJ2-5,TRBD1,TRBV5-1,14,TGCGCCAGCAGCCGCGGACAGGGGGAGGGGACCCAGTACTTC,CASSRGQGEGTQYF
NA,TRBJ1-1,TRBD1,TRBV28,14,TGTGCCAGCACGCTGGACAGGGCCGAGCTTTTGGCTTTCTTT,CASTLDRAELLAFF